These 29 T cell receptor beta chains originate from one sample sequenced in a study of T-cell reconstitution after alpha-beta-depleted transplantation in children. The authors prepared the TCRbeta library with unique molecular identifiers. TCRdb fed the PCR reads into MiXCR, producing one record per CDR3 protein. This repertoire shows nearly 200,000 distinct CDR3 sequences, roughly 6.5% found once; its top ten account for around 4.3%. Sequenced here: PBMCs, sampled before TCRalphabeta/CD19-depleted stem cell transplant. Source of these receptors: a girl under three years old with combined immunodeficiency, due to receive a stem cell transplant.

The table lists this clonotype with many counts. The rearrangement joins TRBV5-1 to TRBJ2-6; D ambiguous. Germline CDR1 and CDR2: SGHRS and YFSETQ. V lost 2 bases to trimming and J lost 0 bases, with 6 bases between them. This CDR3 is built from 15 residues. The CDR3 region is CASSFTTSGANVLTF. For the CDR3, the DNA is TGCGCCAGCAGCTTCACAACCTCTGGGGCCAACGTCCTGACTTTC.

The chain employs TRBV5-4 and TRBJ2-1; TRBD2 matches at 10 bases. CDR1 SGHNT and CDR2 YYREEE come from the germline V gene (reference sequence). CDR3 length equals 15 residues. V shed 7 bases and J 13 bases; nucleotides not matched to a gene: 17. CDR3 nucleotides: TGTGCCAGCGGCTCCGGGCTAGCGGGGGCCGTATCCCAGTTCTTC. Residues: CASGSGLAGAVSQFF. The full variable domain, in which reference TRBV5-4 and TRBJ2-1 provide the parts outside the CDR3, is ETGVTQSPTHLIKTRGQQVTLRCSSQSGHNTVSWYQQALGQGPQFIFQYYREEENGRGNFPPRFSGLQFPNYSSELNVNALELDDSALYLCASGSGLAGAVSQFFGPGTRLTVL.

The sample holds a few counts of this clonotype. A junction end diverges from the germline sequence, so it may reflect a read error. The CDR3 region has the DNA TGCTGTGCTAGAGAGTCATGGATCCGGGATCCCTCCTACGAGCAGTACTTC. Translation: CCARESWIRDPSYEQYF. The gene calls are TRBV20-1 and TRBJ2-7; possible D gene TRBD2, 5 bases. This CDR3 spans 17 amino acids. The V gene's germline CDR1 is DFQATT and CDR2 SNEGSKA (reference sequence).

This clonotype was seen ten or more times. The rearrangement links TRBV29-1 to TRBJ1-2, with D uncertain. V lost 3 bases and J lost 1, with 12 bases in between. This CDR3 is built from 14 residues. CDR1 is SQVTM, CDR2 ANQGSEA, per germline. The CDR3 DNA reads as TGCAGCGTTGAGTTTATCCAGTTTAACTATGGCTACACCTTC. It translates to CSVEFIQFNYGYTF. Based on the CDR3 plus reference TRBV29-1 and TRBJ1-2, the full variable domain is SAVISQKPSRDICQRGTSLTIQCQVDSQVTMMFWYRQQPGQSLTLIATANQGSEATYESGFVIDKFPISRPNLTFSTLTVSNMSPEDSSIYLCSVEFIQFNYGYTFGSGTRLTVV.

This clonotype appeared many times. Germline and junction disagree at one end, which may indicate a read error. CDR3 bases: TGTGCCAGCAGTTTCGGACTAGCAGGTTCGGATTTT. Protein sequence: CASSFGLAGSDF. The J gene is TRBJ2-3, the V gene TRBV13, with 8 bases that match TRBD2. CDR1 and CDR2 from the germline V gene are PRHDT and FYEKMQ (reference sequence). The CDR3 totals 12 residues.

This clonotype was found many times. The chain combines TRBV9 with TRBJ2-7; 8 positions match TRBD2. This CDR3 has 14 residues. V was pared by 3 bases and J by 2 bases, with 4 bases of the junction left unmatched. CDR1 SGDLS and CDR2 YYNGEE come from the germline V gene. The CDR3 DNA sequence: TGTGCCAGCAGCGCCGGGGGGGAAGCCTACGAGCAGTACTTC. Translated: CASSAGGEAYEQYF.

This clonotype was seen repeatedly, ten times or more. The chain uses TRBV3-1 and TRBJ2-1; the D is unclear. The length of the CDR3 is 13 residues. Deletions cut 1 base from V and 9 bases from J, with 10 bases between. Per the germline V gene, CDR1 is LGHDT and CDR2 is YNNKEL (reference sequence). As DNA, the CDR3 is TGTGCCAGCAGCCAAGGAAACGAAGCTGAGCAGTTCTTC. Its protein is CASSQGNEAEQFF.

J is TRBJ2-7 and V is TRBV6-6, with D tentatively TRBD1 (5 bases). Looked up from germline, CDR1 is MNHNY and CDR2 is SVGAGI (reference sequence). CDR3 length: 13 amino acids. With 8 bases removed from V and 0 bases from J, the gap between germline ends came to 11 bases. The CDR3 region is CASGAGSSYEQYF. CDR3 coding DNA: TGTGCCAGCGGGGCAGGAAGCTCCTACGAGCAGTACTTC.

This clonotype has a count of ten or more. V and J are TRBV27 and TRBJ2-1; TRBD2 is a possible D gene (6 bases). The CDR3 length is 14 residues. The V and J ends lost 2 bases and 7 bases respectively, with 12 bases between them. Germline CDR1 is MNHEY and CDR2 is SMNVEV (reference sequence). The CDR3 DNA is TGTGCCAGCAGTTTAGGGACTGTCGGGAATGAGCAGTTCTTC. It specifies CASSLGTVGNEQFF.

This clonotype was seen at least ten times. The chain recombines TRBV7-9 with TRBJ2-7; D not resolved. Trimming took off 7 bases at V and 0 bases at J, with 10 bases between the two ends. The V gene's germline CDR1 is SEHNR and CDR2 FQNEAQ (reference sequence). This CDR3 region has 13 residues. CDR3 region: CASTQAASYEQYF. The DNA of the CDR3 is TGTGCCAGCACTCAGGCAGCCTCCTACGAGCAGTACTTC.

This clonotype was found many times. The rearrangement uses TRBV2 and TRBJ2-1; D assignment may be TRBD1 or TRBD2 (6 bases each). Germline values: CDR1 SNHLY, CDR2 FYNNEI. Trimming took off 0 bases at V and 4 bases at J, with 19 bases between the two ends. The length of the CDR3 is 18 residues. CDR3 loop: CASSEALLRDIGYNEQFF. CDR3 nucleotides: TGTGCCAGCAGTGAAGCGCTTCTGCGGGACATCGGGTACAATGAGCAGTTCTTC.

This clonotype was detected many times. The J gene is TRBJ2-7, the V gene TRBV20-1, with D perhaps TRBD1 or TRBD2 (6 bases each). In germline, CDR1 is DFQATT, CDR2 SNEGSKA (reference sequence). V was clipped by 0 bases and J by 4 bases, with 16 bases between them. This CDR3 spans 15 amino acids. CDR3 nucleotide sequence: TGCAGTGCTAGAGATTTGGGGGGCCGGGCTTACGAGCAGTACTTC. The encoded protein is CSARDLGGRAYEQYF.

In its sample, this clonotype was seen many times. The CDR3 here is CASSQGIAGGPYEQYF. CDR3 nucleotides: TGCGCCAGCAGCCAAGGGATAGCGGGAGGGCCCTACGAGCAGTACTTC. The V call is TRBV4-3, the J call TRBJ2-7; 11 bases agree with TRBD2. The CDR3 totals 16 residues. Germline V lookup: CDR1 LGHNA, CDR2 YSLEER. V trimming: 1 base; J trimming: 2 bases; junction bases outside the gene matches: 4.

This clonotype was observed at least ten times. This chain uses TRBV7-2 with TRBJ2-3; D remains ambiguous. This CDR3 is built from 13 residues. Germline V CDR1 and CDR2: SGHTA, FQGNSA. Trimming pared 0 bases from V and 4 bases from J, leaving 5 bases between. The CDR3 coding sequence is TGTGCCAGCAGCTTAGCTATTCCAGATACGCAGTATTTT. It specifies CASSLAIPDTQYF.

This clonotype showed up many times. The gene calls are TRBV5-1 and TRBJ2-1; 11 bases fit TRBD2. The germline CDR1 and CDR2 sequences are SGHRS and YFSETQ. The length of the CDR3 is 15 residues. The V segment lost 1 base and the J segment 7 bases; nucleotides outside the gene matches: 4. The CDR3 coding sequence is TGCGCCAGCAGCTTGTATAGCGGGGGGGCAAATGAGCAGTTCTTC. This gives the protein CASSLYSGGANEQFF.

The chain links TRBV5-1 to TRBJ2-3; possibly TRBD1 for D (6 bases). The germline V gene encodes CDR1 SGHRS and CDR2 YFSETQ. The V end was cut by 1 base, the J end by 9 bases, with 9 bases between. This CDR3 contains 12 residues. CDR3 sequence reads: CASSLNRGTQYF. In DNA form, the CDR3 reads TGCGCCAGCAGCTTGAATAGGGGGACGCAGTATTTT.

This clonotype has ten or more counts. The rearrangement joins TRBV20-1 to TRBJ2-7, with 11 positions matching TRBD2. The germline V gene encodes CDR1 DFQATT and CDR2 SNEGSKA (reference sequence). Trimming took 3 bases from V and 7 from J; bases not matched to a gene: 11. CDR3 length: 15 residues. The CDR3 region is CSASPLLAGVLEQYF. As DNA, the CDR3 is TGCAGTGCTAGTCCCCTACTAGCGGGAGTATTGGAGCAGTACTTC.

The V gene is TRBV29-1, the J gene TRBJ2-2; perhaps TRBD1 as D (5 bases). Germline V gene data show CDR1 as SQVTM and CDR2 as ANQGSEA. Trimming pared 4 bases from V and 7 bases from J, leaving 16 bases between. The CDR3 runs 14 residues. In DNA form, the CDR3 reads TGCAGCGTTGTCTGGGCAGGGTCGGTCGGGGAGCTGTTTTTT. As protein: CSVVWAGSVGELFF.

This clonotype was seen repeatedly, ten times or more. Relative to the germline gene, one junction end is altered; a read error may explain this. The chain joins TRBV10-3 to TRBJ2-3, with D tentatively TRBD2 (6 bases). The CDR3 extends over 12 amino acids. Looked up from germline, CDR1 is ENHRY and CDR2 is SYGVKD. The CDR3: CATLGLTETQYF. The CDR3 DNA sequence: TGTGCCACCCTGGGACTCACAGAGACGCAGTATTTT.

The rearrangement uses TRBV13 and TRBJ2-1; no definite D call. This CDR3 has 18 residues. Germline V CDR1 and CDR2: PRHDT, FYEKMQ (reference sequence). Deletions cut 1 base from V and 0 bases from J, with 16 bases between. The CDR3 DNA reads as TGTGCCAGCAGCTTAGAGTCCAGTACGCTAAGCTCCTACAATGAGCAGTTCTTC. It is translated as CASSLESSTLSSYNEQFF.

This clonotype occurred many times. The V call is TRBV27, the J call TRBJ2-1; TRBD2 aligns across 14 bases. This CDR3 region has 15 residues. Germline CDR1 reads MNHEY; CDR2 reads SMNVEV (reference sequence). The J segment lost 8 bases and the V segment lost 4 bases, leaving 4 bases of the junction unmatched. The CDR3 region is CASSYGTSGRDEQFF. DNA for the CDR3: TGTGCCAGCAGTTATGGGACTAGCGGGAGAGATGAGCAGTTCTTC.

This clonotype was seen at least ten times. The chain couples TRBV7-2 to TRBJ1-1, with 11 bases identical to TRBD1. The germline V gene encodes CDR1 SGHTA and CDR2 FQGNSA. This CDR3 is 17 amino acids long. With V trimmed by 2 bases and J by 4 bases, 9 bases remained unmatched. In nucleotides, the CDR3 is TGTGCCAGCAGCTTAATTTTGGACAGGGGGCAAGTCACTGAAGCTTTCTTT. It specifies CASSLILDRGQVTEAFF.

This clonotype occurred many times. The chain recombines TRBV6-5 with TRBJ1-1, with D possibly matching TRBD1 (5 bases). CDR1 and CDR2 from the germline V gene are MNHEY and SVGAGI. The CDR3 loop spans 13 amino acids. Trimming left V 6 bases short and J 3 bases short, with 11 bases between. This chain's CDR3 is CASRPRGYTEAFF. The CDR3 nucleotides are TGTGCCAGCAGGCCCCGGGGGTACACTGAAGCTTTCTTT.

Details on this clonotype: This may stem from a read error, because a much larger clone lies one nucleotide away. The CDR3 spells CCAREGAVQGARQPQHF. CDR3 coding DNA: TGCTGTGCTAGAGAGGGGGCGGTACAGGGGGCGAGGCAGCCCCAGCATTTT. This chain connects TRBV20-1 to TRBJ1-5; 9 positions agree with TRBD1. CDR1 DFQATT and CDR2 SNEGSKA come from the germline V gene (reference sequence). The CDR3 is 17 residues long.

This clonotype was seen more than once but under ten times. V usage is TRBV20-1 and J usage is TRBJ2-7, with 10 bases lining up with TRBD2. This CDR3 is 17 amino acids long. The germline V gene has CDR1 DFQATT and CDR2 SNEGSKA (reference sequence). Trimming at V came to 6 bases and at J to 0 bases, leaving 14 bases not matched to a gene. The CDR3 DNA follows: TGCAGTGCGACCTTCCTAGCGCTAGCGGGGGCCTCCTACGAGCAGTACTTC. It codes for CSATFLALAGASYEQYF.

This clonotype was seen at least ten times. The chain joins TRBV29-1 to TRBJ2-7; D is tentatively TRBD1 or TRBD2 (5 bases each). This CDR3 spans 11 amino acids. The V gene's germline CDR1 is SQVTM and CDR2 ANQGSEA. V lost 8 bases to trimming and J lost 6 bases, with 14 bases between them. This CDR3 is CSFSRGFEQYF. The CDR3 nucleotides are TGCAGCTTCTCGAGGGGATTCGAGCAGTACTTC.

This clonotype occurred many times. The genes are TRBV6-2 or TRBV6-3 and TRBJ1-1; TRBD1 aligns across 7 bases. The V gene's germline CDR1 is MNHEY and CDR2 SVGEGT. CDR3 length equals 15 residues. The V segment lost 6 bases and the J segment 3 bases; nucleotides outside the gene matches: 10. The CDR3 nucleotides are TGTGCCAGCAGACCCAGGGGGGTTGAGGACACTGAAGCTTTCTTT. This translates into CASRPRGVEDTEAFF.

This clonotype was detected ten times or more. The V call is TRBV7-9, the J call TRBJ2-1; D gene uncertain. The CDR3 extends over 13 amino acids. CDR1 and CDR2 (germline): SEHNR, FQNEAQ (reference sequence). Trimming cost V 4 bases and J 5 bases, with 9 bases left between them. CDR3 protein: CASSSDPDNEQFF. The DNA of the CDR3 is TGTGCCAGCAGCTCCGACCCAGACAATGAGCAGTTCTTC. Filled out from reference TRBV7-9 and TRBJ2-1, the complete variable domain reads DTGVSQNPRHKITKRGQNVTFRCDPISEHNRLYWYRQTLGQGPEFLTYFQNEAQLEKSRLLSDRFSAERPKGSFSTLEIQRTEQGDSAMYLCASSSDPDNEQFFGPGTRLTVL.

This clonotype appeared many times. The genes are TRBV4-3 and TRBJ2-1; D may be TRBD2 (6 bases). The CDR3 has 17 amino acids. The V end was cut by 4 bases, the J end by 0 bases, with 16 bases between. Germline CDR1 is LGHNA and CDR2 is YSLEER. CDR3 in amino acids: CASSRNGGPDSYNEQFF. For the CDR3, the DNA is TGCGCCAGCAGCCGGAACGGGGGACCCGACTCCTACAATGAGCAGTTCTTC.